This T cell receptor (beta chain) was obtained from a study of post-analysis software for immune sequencing data. This CDR3 spans 14 amino acids. Trimming cost V 0 bases and J 4 bases, with 7 bases left between them. In germline, CDR1 is SEHNR, CDR2 FQNEAQ (reference sequence). Study-wide results and caveats: When patients were compared with controls, 4 or 5 TRBV segments were more frequent, TRBV5-6, TRBV5-1 and TRBV20-1 among them. Same-batch preparations were strongly co-clustered by F measure.

Presence of unique molecular identifiers characterized the TCR beta cDNA libraries. Via MiXCR, TCRdb re-called the PCR reads, giving one row per CDR3 protein. The repertoire has roughly 160,000 distinct CDR3 sequences, roughly 35% of them found once; the top ten carry 28%. This clonotype was counted at least ten times. Its specificity is not known. This specimen was blood, taken after autologous hematopoietic stem cell transplantation. This chain connects TRBV7-9 to TRBJ2-1; D is undetermined. This clonotype was obtained from a girl aged 5 to 17 with multiple sclerosis. The CDR3 DNA reads as TGTGCCAGCAGCTTAGCGCAGCTATACAATGAGCAGTTCTTC. Translated, it gives CASSLAQLYNEQFF.